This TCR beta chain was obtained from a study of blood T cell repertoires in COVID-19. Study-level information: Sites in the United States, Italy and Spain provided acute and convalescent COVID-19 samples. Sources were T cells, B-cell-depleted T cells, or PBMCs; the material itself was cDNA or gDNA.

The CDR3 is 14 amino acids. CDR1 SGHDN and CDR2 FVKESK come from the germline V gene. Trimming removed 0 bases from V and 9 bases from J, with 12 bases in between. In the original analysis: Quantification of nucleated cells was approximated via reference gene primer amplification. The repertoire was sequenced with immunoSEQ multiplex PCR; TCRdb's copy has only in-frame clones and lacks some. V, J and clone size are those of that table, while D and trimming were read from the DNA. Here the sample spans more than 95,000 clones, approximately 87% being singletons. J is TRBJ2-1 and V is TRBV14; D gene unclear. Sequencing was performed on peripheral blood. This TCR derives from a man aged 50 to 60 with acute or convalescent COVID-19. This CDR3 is CASSQDLGAAEQFF. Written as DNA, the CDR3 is TGTGCCAGCAGCCAAGATCTGGGTGCGGCTGAGCAGTTCTTC.